Below, 8 T cell receptor beta chains from the same sample are listed, as sequenced in a study of control samples from healthy donors and cancer patients (dated by TCRdb to 2019 to 2021). Libraries were prepared through the immunoSEQ multiplex PCR assay. TCRdb mirrors the immuneACCESS table, restricted to in-frame sequences. Some clones are absent from its copies; in checked studies, under half trace to an unresolved V gene, and the reason for the others is unknown. The sample profile shows around 100,000 clones; almost 90% of them were found once. Of the sample, 11% to 15% falls within the top ten clones. The material sequenced was blood. Source of these receptors: a young man in good health.

The V and J genes are TRBV15 and TRBJ2-2; D not certain. The CDR3 contains 14 residues. Trimming removed 1 base from V and 4 bases from J, with 7 bases in between. In germline, CDR1 is LNHNV, CDR2 YYDKDF (reference sequence). The CDR3 DNA is TGTGCCACCAGCAGAGTGCGGACCACCGGGGAGCTGTTTTTT. This encodes CATSRVRTTGELFF.

This chain connects TRBV25-1 to TRBJ1-5, with D possibly being TRBD1 (6 bases). Germline CDR1 is MGHDK and CDR2 is SYGVNS. The CDR3 has 12 amino acids. Trimming removed 2 bases at V and 11 bases at J, with 10 bases between. In DNA, the CDR3 is TGTGCCAGCAGTGAAATTAGGGGGGCCCAGCATTTT. This sequence encodes CASSEIRGAQHF.

V usage is TRBV7-2 and J usage is TRBJ2-3, with unresolved D. Between the trimmed V and J ends, which lost 5 bases and 1 base, there was a span of 13 bases. The germline gives CDR1 SGHTA, CDR2 FQGNSA. This CDR3 region has 15 residues. The CDR3 sequence is CASSPSGHGTDTQYF. As DNA, the CDR3 is TGTGCCAGCAGCCCTTCTGGGCATGGCACAGATACGCAGTATTTT.

This clone was found once. The chain combines TRBV11-2 with TRBJ1-6; 9 nucleotides match TRBD1. The ends lost 5 bases at V and 11 bases at J; junction bases unmatched: 10. Germline assignment: CDR1 SGHAT and CDR2 FQNNGV. This CDR3 has 15 residues. The CDR3 here is CASSPGTGQVTPLHF. DNA of the CDR3: TGTGCCAGCAGCCCAGGGACAGGGCAGGTTACACCCCTCCACTTT.

The chain combines TRBV4-1 with TRBJ2-1, with 9 bases identical to TRBD2. J lost 4 bases, V lost 0 bases, and 10 bases had no gene match. Germline lookup yields CDR1 MGHRA and CDR2 YSYEKL. The CDR3 extends over 18 amino acids. The CDR3 is CASSQDRSSGISYNEQFF. CDR3 sequence (DNA): TGCGCCAGCAGCCAAGATAGGTCTAGCGGGATCTCATACAATGAGCAGTTCTTC.

The J gene is TRBJ1-1, the V gene TRBV19; tentative D call: TRBD1 (6 bases). Trimming cost V 5 bases and J 1 base, with 14 bases left between them. Germline values: CDR1 LNHDA, CDR2 SQIVND (reference sequence). The CDR3 spans 15 residues. The CDR3 sequence: CASSPRTERNTEAFF. DNA of the CDR3: TGTGCCAGTAGTCCCAGGACAGAGAGGAACACTGAAGCTTTCTTT.

This rearrangement joins TRBV10-3 to TRBJ2-1; 9 positions match TRBD2. Germline-derived CDR1 and CDR2 are ENHRY and SYGVKD. J was trimmed by 14 bases and V by 6 bases; bases with no gene match: 17. The length of the CDR3 is 15 residues. The CDR3 protein is CAIRRQGSSGTPKFF. CDR3 in DNA: TGTGCCATCAGACGGCAGGGGTCTAGCGGGACTCCTAAGTTCTTC.

V usage is TRBV4-3 and J usage is TRBJ2-7; D not resolved. Germline V gene lookup returns CDR1 LGHNA and CDR2 YSLEER. V shed 0 bases and J shed 3 bases, with 12 bases lying between them. This CDR3 has 15 residues. This CDR3 reads CASSQDGSTHYEQYF. Written as DNA, the CDR3 is TGCGCCAGCAGCCAAGATGGTTCCACACACTACGAGCAGTACTTC.